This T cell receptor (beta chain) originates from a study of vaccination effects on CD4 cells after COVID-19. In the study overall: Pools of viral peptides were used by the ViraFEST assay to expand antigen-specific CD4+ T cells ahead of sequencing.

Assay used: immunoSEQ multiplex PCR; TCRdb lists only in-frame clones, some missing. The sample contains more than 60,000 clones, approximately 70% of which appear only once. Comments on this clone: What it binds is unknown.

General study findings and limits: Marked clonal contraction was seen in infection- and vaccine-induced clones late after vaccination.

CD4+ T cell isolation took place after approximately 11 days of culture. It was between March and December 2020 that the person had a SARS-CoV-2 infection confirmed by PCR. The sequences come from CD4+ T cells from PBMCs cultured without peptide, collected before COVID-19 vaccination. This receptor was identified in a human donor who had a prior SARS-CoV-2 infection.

The chain's CDR3 is CASARMNQGELFF. In DNA form, the CDR3 reads TGTGCCAGCGCGAGGATGAACCAGGGGGAGCTGTTTTTT. V gene TRBV7-2 combines with J gene TRBJ2-2, with D unresolved. CDR1 and CDR2 from the germline V gene are SGHTA and FQGNSA. The CDR3 covers 13 residues. V gave up 8 bases and J gave up 8 bases, with 15 bases separating them.